This entry features one TCR beta chain sequence. CDR3 length: 14 residues. CDR1 is KGHSH, CDR2 LQKENI, per germline. V lost 4 bases and J 4 bases, leaving 11 bases between the germline ends. This sample is drawn from a study of blood T cell repertoires in COVID-19. The overall study: Sites across the United States, Italy and Spain contributed samples from acute and convalescent COVID-19. From T cells, B-cell-depleted T cells, or PBMCs came the material, which was cDNA or gDNA.

Methods used by the authors: Reference gene primer amplification yielded estimated nucleated cell counts. Clones were sequenced by immunoSEQ multiplex PCR, and TCRdb holds only the in-frame ones, with some missing. V, J and clone size derive from that table, while D and trimming were established from the DNA sequence. The repertoire holds about 170,000 clones, with approximately 81% as singletons. This receptor was taken from a human donor with acute or convalescent COVID-19. The donor label of this sample is uncertain. The genes are TRBV18 and TRBJ1-5; no reliable D call. The specimen was peripheral blood. This chain's CDR3 is CASSLVRGNQPQHF. In DNA, the CDR3 is TGTGCCAGCTCACTAGTAAGAGGAAATCAGCCCCAGCATTTT. The whole variable domain, filled in from reference TRBV18 and TRBJ1-5, reads NAGVMQNPRHLVRRRGQEARLRCSPMKGHSHVYWYRQLPEEGLKFMVYLQKENIIDESGMPKERFSAEFPKEGPSILRIQQVVRGDSAAYFCASSLVRGNQPQHFGDGTRLSIL.